A selection of T cell receptor beta chains follows, all from one sample in a study of OX40 agonist ivuxolimab in advanced cancers. The assay was immunoSEQ multiplex PCR, and TCRdb's table has in-frame clones only and misses some. The sample consists of more than 45,000 clones, approximately 90% of them appearing once. The sequencing used CD4+ or CD8+ T cells sorted from blood, collected in a trial of the OX40 agonist ivuxolimab. The receptors shown here come from an adult with an advanced solid tumor such as melanoma, head and neck, liver or kidney cancer. CDR3s include the opening cysteine and the closing phenylalanine or tryptophan. Fields, in order: clone size, J gene, D gene, V gene, CDR3 protein, CDR3 DNA. A D gene is named only where the DNA matches it firmly. Only some rows state a clone size, as once, few, many or a class for expanded clones.

once | TRBJ2-7 | TRBD2 | TRBV11-2 | CASSLDPSGSSYEQYF | TGTGCCAGCAGCTTAGATCCAAGCGGGAGCTCCTACGAGCAGTACTTC
NA | TRBJ2-7 | NA | TRBV7-6 | CASSLAGSEQYF | TGTGCCAGCAGCTTAGCAGGGAGCGAGCAGTACTTC
once | TRBJ2-7 | TRBD1 | TRBV28 | CASSFTGGTHEQYF | TGTGCCAGCAGTTTCACAGGGGGAACCCACGAGCAGTACTTC
few | TRBJ2-7 | NA | TRBV29-1 | CSVGGGSEQYF | TGCAGCGTTGGGGGGGGCTCCGAGCAGTACTTC
NA | TRBJ2-3 | NA | TRBV2 | CASGRGGGDTQYF | TGTGCCAGCGGGCGAGGGGGGGGAGATACGCAGTATTTT
NA | TRBJ2-1 | NA | TRBV30 | CAWSVQWEPSNEQFF | TGTGCCTGGAGTGTACAGTGGGAGCCCTCCAATGAGCAGTTCTTC
NA | TRBJ2-7 | TRBD2 | TRBV5-1 | CASSPQTSGSYEQYF | TGCGCCAGCAGCCCTCAGACTAGCGGCTCCTACGAGCAGTACTTC
medium-sized | TRBJ2-1 | TRBD2 | TRBV4-1 | CASSQDFGGGVYNEQFF | TGCGCCAGCAGCCAAGATTTTGGCGGGGGAGTATACAATGAGCAGTTCTTC
NA | TRBJ2-1 | TRBD1 | TRBV7-9 | CASSAPVTGTYNEQFF | TGTGCCAGCAGCGCCCCGGTGACAGGGACCTACAATGAGCAGTTCTTC
NA | TRBJ2-7 | NA | TRBV7-9 | CASSLGSPVPYYEQYF | TGTGCCAGCAGCTTGGGTAGTCCAGTGCCATACTACGAGCAGTACTTC
NA | TRBJ2-5 | NA | TRBV15 | CATSREHTRGFQETQYF | TGTGCCACCAGCAGGGAACATACTAGGGGGTTCCAAGAGACCCAGTACTTC
NA | TRBJ2-7 | TRBD2 | TRBV27 | CASRSGLAGQSYEQYF | TGTGCCAGCAGATCCGGACTAGCGGGCCAGTCCTACGAGCAGTACTTC
NA | TRBJ1-2 | NA | TRBV5-6 | CASSLGPGPNYGYTF | TGTGCCAGCAGCTTGGGACCAGGACCTAACTATGGCTACACCTTC
NA | TRBJ2-1 | NA | TRBV19 | CASSTLLVPYNEQFF | TGTGCCAGTAGTACCTTACTAGTTCCCTACAATGAGCAGTTCTTC
once | TRBJ1-2 | NA | TRBV7-9 | CASSNTGTGANYGYTF | TGTGCCAGCAGCAACACCGGGACCGGGGCTAACTATGGCTACACCTTC
NA | TRBJ2-3 | NA | TRBV7-2 | CASSLASDTDTQYF | TGTGCCAGCAGCTTAGCTAGCGACACAGATACGCAGTATTTT
NA | TRBJ2-3 | TRBD2 | TRBV23-1 | CASSHREGGTDTQYF | TGCGCCAGCAGTCACAGGGAGGGTGGAACAGATACGCAGTATTTT
NA | TRBJ2-5 | NA | TRBV4-2 | CASSQDTIQETQYF | TGTGCCAGCAGCCAAGATACTATACAAGAGACCCAGTACTTC
NA | TRBJ2-3 | NA | TRBV28 | CASSSSKSTDTQYF | TGTGCCAGCAGTAGTAGTAAGTCGACAGATACGCAGTATTTT
NA | TRBJ2-7 | TRBD1 | TRBV4-3 | CASSQGTGFGYEQYF | TGCGCCAGCAGCCAAGGGACAGGGTTCGGGTACGAGCAGTACTTC
NA | TRBJ2-3 | NA | TRBV9 | CASSELGPTDTQYF | TGTGCCAGCAGCGAACTAGGCCCCACAGATACGCAGTATTTT
NA | TRBJ2-7 | TRBD2 | TRBV2 | CASSGYSGTSGRVSSYEQYF | TGTGCCAGCAGTGGTTACTCCGGGACTAGCGGGAGGGTTTCCTCCTACGAGCAGTACTTC
NA | TRBJ2-5 | NA | TRBV15 | CATSRENPQETQYF | TGTGCCACCAGCAGAGAGAATCCACAAGAGACCCAGTACTTC
NA | TRBJ2-1 | TRBD2 | TRBV27 | CASSLSSAGGPSNEQFF | TGTGCCAGCAGTTTATCGTCTGCGGGAGGGCCGTCCAATGAGCAGTTCTTC
NA | TRBJ1-2 | NA | TRBV5-5 | CASSFGPSNYGYTF | TGTGCCAGCAGCTTCGGGCCCTCTAACTATGGCTACACCTTC
once | TRBJ2-1 | NA | TRBV7-2 | CASSPYPEQFF | TGTGCCAGCAGCCCTTATCCGGAGCAGTTCTTC
NA | TRBJ2-1 | NA | TRBV5-1 | CASSSTGYNEQFF | TGCGCCAGCAGCTCCACAGGTTACAATGAGCAGTTCTTC